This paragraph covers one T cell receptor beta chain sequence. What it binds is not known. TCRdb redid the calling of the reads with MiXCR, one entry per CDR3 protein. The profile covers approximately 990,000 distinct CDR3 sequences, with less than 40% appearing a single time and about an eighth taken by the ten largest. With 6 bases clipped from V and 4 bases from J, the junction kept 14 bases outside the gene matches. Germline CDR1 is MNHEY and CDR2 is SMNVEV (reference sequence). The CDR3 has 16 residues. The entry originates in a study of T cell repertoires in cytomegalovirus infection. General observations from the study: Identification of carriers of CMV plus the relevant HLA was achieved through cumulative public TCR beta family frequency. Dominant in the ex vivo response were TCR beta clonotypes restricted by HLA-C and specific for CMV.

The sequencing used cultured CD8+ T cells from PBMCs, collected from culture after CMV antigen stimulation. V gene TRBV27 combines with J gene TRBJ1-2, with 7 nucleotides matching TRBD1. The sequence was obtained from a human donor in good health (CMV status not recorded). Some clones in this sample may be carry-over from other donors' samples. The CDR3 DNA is TGTGCCAGCAGCCCCGACCCCGACAGGGACGTCTATGGCTACACCTTC. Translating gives CASSPDPDRDVYGYTF.